What follows is one T cell receptor (beta chain) and its context. CDR1 LNHNV and CDR2 YYDKDF come from the germline V gene (reference sequence). This CDR3 spans 15 amino acids. This sample was included in a study of T cells expressing NK-cell markers. TCRdb re-analyzed the 5' RACE reads; it lists each CDR3 protein once, without DNA. The sample table includes 5,500 to 7,500 distinct CDR3 sequences. This rearrangement joins TRBV15 to TRBJ1-6; TCRdb calls TRBD1, which cannot be checked without DNA. The receptor was derived from a man between 18 and 69 years old in good health. Sequencing was performed on blood T cells: a sorted CD56 or NKG2C T cell subset, CD4+ or CD8+ T cells, or bulk PBMC T cells (not recorded which). The CDR3 is CATSRNRGDHSPLHF.